The 11 T cell receptor beta chains presented below share a single source sample, sequenced in a study of T cells in localized non-small cell lung cancer. Here immunoSEQ multiplex PCR was the method, and the copy in TCRdb shows in-frame clones only, minus some. The sample records tens of thousands of clones, roughly 86% being singletons. Material: peripheral blood, obtained before any cancer treatment. These receptors originate from a man aged 35-69 years with stage I squamous cell lung carcinoma.

The chain combines TRBV2 with TRBJ2-1; D is ambiguous. V was trimmed by 3 bases and J by 6 bases, leaving 15 bases between them. The CDR3 has 15 amino acids. The germline V gene has CDR1 SNHLY and CDR2 FYNNEI. The CDR3 sequence: CASSEASRAANEQFF. The CDR3 bases are TGTGCCAGCAGTGAGGCTAGTCGGGCAGCCAATGAGCAGTTCTTC.

The chain carries TRBV7-3 and TRBJ2-1; D gene unclear. Germline V CDR1 and CDR2: SGHTA, FQGTGA. The CDR3 runs to 14 residues. The V end was cut by 0 bases, the J end by 0 bases, with 3 bases between. The CDR3 sequence: CASSLTGSYNEQFF. DNA for the CDR3: TGTGCCAGCAGCTTAACAGGCTCCTACAATGAGCAGTTCTTC.

The chain carries TRBV9 and TRBJ2-2, with 9 positions matching TRBD1. The CDR3 covers 17 residues. Germline CDR1 reads SGDLS; CDR2 reads YYNGEE. Trimming at V came to 3 bases and at J to 5 bases, leaving 11 bases not matched to a gene. In DNA form, the CDR3 reads TGTGCCAGCAGCGCCGAGGTAGGGACAGGGCCAACCGGGGAGCTGTTTTTT. This gives the protein CASSAEVGTGPTGELFF.

The chain links TRBV30 to TRBJ2-1; possibly TRBD2 for D (5 bases). This CDR3 comprises 17 residues. Germline lookup yields CDR1 GTSNPN and CDR2 SVGIG (reference sequence). V dropped 3 bases and J dropped 0 bases, with 18 bases sitting between them. The DNA of the CDR3 is TGTGCCTGGAGACGACGGGGTGTTGTTAGCTCCTACAATGAGCAGTTCTTC. This translates into CAWRRRGVVSSYNEQFF.

The J gene is TRBJ1-5, the V gene TRBV6-1; D unresolved. The CDR3 extends over 14 amino acids. Trimming pared 4 bases from V and 7 bases from J, leaving 14 bases between. CDR1 is MNHNS and CDR2 is SASEGT in the germline V gene. The CDR3 spells CASSGPFLGQPQHF. The CDR3 DNA sequence: TGTGCCAGCAGTGGACCCTTCCTGGGACAGCCCCAGCATTTT.

The rearrangement links TRBV10-3 to TRBJ1-1, with D possibly being TRBD1 (5 bases). Looked up from germline, CDR1 is ENHRY and CDR2 is SYGVKD. Trimming stripped 3 bases from V and 10 bases from J, with 18 bases between. This CDR3 has 14 amino acids. CDR3 nucleotides: TGTGCCATCAGTGAACTTGAGGACACCTGGGGAGCTTTCTTT. This codes for CAISELEDTWGAFF.

The V and J genes are TRBV5-4 and TRBJ1-3; a weak D match, TRBD1 (5 bases). Trimming left V 4 bases short and J 0 bases short, with 11 bases between. The germline gives CDR1 SGHNT, CDR2 YYREEE (reference sequence). The CDR3 totals 15 residues. This chain's CDR3 is CASSRDGFSGNTIYF. The CDR3 DNA reads as TGTGCCAGCAGCCGGGACGGCTTCTCTGGAAACACCATATATTTT.

This chain joins TRBV29-1 and TRBJ2-1, with D perhaps TRBD2 (6 bases). V was cut by 5 bases and J by 0 bases, with 8 bases left in between. The CDR3 loop spans 13 amino acids. Per germline, CDR1 SQVTM and CDR2 ANQGSEA. The CDR3 DNA follows: TGCAGCGTTCGGAGGGGCTCCTACAATGAGCAGTTCTTC. This encodes CSVRRGSYNEQFF.

V gene TRBV5-5 combines with J gene TRBJ1-2; D gene ambiguous. Germline V gene sequence: CDR1 SGHKS, CDR2 YYEKEE (reference sequence). The CDR3 has 15 residues. V was trimmed by 4 bases and J by 2 bases, leaving 15 bases between them. CDR3 DNA: TGTGCCAGCAGCCCCCAGCTGGACCTAAACTATGGCTACACCTTC. Translating gives CASSPQLDLNYGYTF.

The V and J genes are TRBV5-6 and TRBJ2-1; no clear D gene. The V gene's germline CDR1 is SGHDT and CDR2 YYEEEE. The CDR3 contains 13 residues. V was trimmed by 4 bases and J by 1 base, leaving 6 bases between them. The CDR3 loop is CASSPESYNEQFF. In DNA form, the CDR3 reads TGTGCCAGCAGCCCAGAGTCCTACAATGAGCAGTTCTTC.

The rearrangement uses TRBV2 and TRBJ2-5; D possibly corresponds to TRBD2 (6 bases). Trimming took off 9 bases at V and 4 bases at J, with 12 bases between the two ends. CDR1 is SNHLY, CDR2 FYNNEI, per germline. This CDR3 has 12 amino acids. The CDR3 DNA sequence: TGTGCCAGTGAGCGGGCGGGAGAGACCCAGTACTTC. Its translation is CASERAGETQYF.